The clone carrying this T cell receptor beta chain was detected only a few times. Its specificity is not known. Germline V lookup: CDR1 SGHDN, CDR2 FVKESK. This CDR3 is 14 amino acids long. Trimming removed 2 bases at V and 8 bases at J, with 13 bases between. The data derive from a study of CD8 T cells in ankylosing spondylitis. Study results and caveats: Seemingly distinctive of ankylosing spondylitis blood was a TCR beta motif formed by eight highly homologous variants. In ankylosing spondylitis patients, matched synovial fluid reportedly showed significant enrichment of disease-linked clones.

TCRdb itself ran the 5' RACE reads through MiXCR, one entry per CDR3 protein. The sample includes a few hundred thousand distinct CDR3 sequences, less than 25% seen only once; the top ten take 3.5%. The source material was blood, either unsorted or a sorted T cell fraction (not recorded which). This clonotype originated in a female donor with ankylosing spondylitis or in good health (not recorded which). The chain joins TRBV14 to TRBJ1-3, with D unresolved. The CDR3 reads CASSQSHPVDTIYF. DNA for the CDR3: TGTGCCAGCAGCCAAAGCCACCCCGTGGACACCATATATTTT.